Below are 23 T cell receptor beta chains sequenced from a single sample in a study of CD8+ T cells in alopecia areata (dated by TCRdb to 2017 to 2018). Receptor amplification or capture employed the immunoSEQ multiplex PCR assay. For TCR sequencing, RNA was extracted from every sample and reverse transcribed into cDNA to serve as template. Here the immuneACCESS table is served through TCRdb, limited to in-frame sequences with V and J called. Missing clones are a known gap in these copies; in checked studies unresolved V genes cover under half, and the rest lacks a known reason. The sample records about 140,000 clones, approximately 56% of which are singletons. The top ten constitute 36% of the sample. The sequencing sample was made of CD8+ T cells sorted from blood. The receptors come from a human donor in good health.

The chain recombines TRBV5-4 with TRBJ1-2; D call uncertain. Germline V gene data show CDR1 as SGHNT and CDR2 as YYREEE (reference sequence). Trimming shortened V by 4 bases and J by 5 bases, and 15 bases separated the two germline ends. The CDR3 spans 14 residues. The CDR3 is CASSLRVGHYGYTF. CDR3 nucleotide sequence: TGTGCCAGCAGCCTGAGGGTCGGGCATTATGGCTACACCTTC.

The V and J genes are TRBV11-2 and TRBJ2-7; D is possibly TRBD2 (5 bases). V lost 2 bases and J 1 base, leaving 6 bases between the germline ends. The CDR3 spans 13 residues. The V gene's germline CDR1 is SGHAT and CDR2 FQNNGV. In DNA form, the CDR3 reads TGTGCCAGCAGCTTACCGGGGTCCTACGAGCAGTACTTC. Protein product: CASSLPGSYEQYF.

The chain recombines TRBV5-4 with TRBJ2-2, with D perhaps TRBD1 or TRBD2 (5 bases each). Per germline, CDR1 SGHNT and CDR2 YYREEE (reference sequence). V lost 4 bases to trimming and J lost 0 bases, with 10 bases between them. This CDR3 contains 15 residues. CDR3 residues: CASSGGTANTGELFF. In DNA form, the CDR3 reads TGTGCCAGCAGCGGGGGAACAGCGAACACCGGGGAGCTGTTTTTT.

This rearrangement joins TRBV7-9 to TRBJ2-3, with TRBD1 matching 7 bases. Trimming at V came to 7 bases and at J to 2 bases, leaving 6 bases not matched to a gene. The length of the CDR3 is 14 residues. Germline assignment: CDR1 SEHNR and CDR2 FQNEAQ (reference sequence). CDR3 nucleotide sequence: TGTGCCAGCACAAGGGGGCGCGACACAGATACGCAGTATTTT. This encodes CASTRGRDTDTQYF.

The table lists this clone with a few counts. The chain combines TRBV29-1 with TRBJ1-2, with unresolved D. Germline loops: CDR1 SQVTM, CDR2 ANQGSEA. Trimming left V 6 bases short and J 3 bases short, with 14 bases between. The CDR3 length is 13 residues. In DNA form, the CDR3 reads TGCAGCGTGGAACGATCGGAGGACTATGGCTACACCTTC. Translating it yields CSVERSEDYGYTF. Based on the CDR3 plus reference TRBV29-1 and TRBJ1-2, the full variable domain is SAVISQKPSRDICQRGTSLTIQCQVDSQVTMMFWYRQQPGQSLTLIATANQGSEATYESGFVIDKFPISRPNLTFSTLTVSNMSPEDSSIYLCSVERSEDYGYTFGSGTRLTVV.

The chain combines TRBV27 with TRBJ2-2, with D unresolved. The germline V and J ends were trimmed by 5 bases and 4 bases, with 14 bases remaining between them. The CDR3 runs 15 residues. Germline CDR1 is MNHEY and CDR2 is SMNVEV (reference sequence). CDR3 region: CASSRDQVGTGELFF. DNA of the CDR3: TGTGCCAGCAGTCGCGATCAGGTCGGCACCGGGGAGCTGTTTTTT.

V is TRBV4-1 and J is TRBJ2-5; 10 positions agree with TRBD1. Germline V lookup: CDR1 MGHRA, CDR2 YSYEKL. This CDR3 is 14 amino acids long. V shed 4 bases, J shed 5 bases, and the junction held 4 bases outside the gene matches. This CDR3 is CASSPGQGMETQYF. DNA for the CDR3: TGCGCCAGCAGCCCGGGACAGGGGATGGAGACCCAGTACTTC.

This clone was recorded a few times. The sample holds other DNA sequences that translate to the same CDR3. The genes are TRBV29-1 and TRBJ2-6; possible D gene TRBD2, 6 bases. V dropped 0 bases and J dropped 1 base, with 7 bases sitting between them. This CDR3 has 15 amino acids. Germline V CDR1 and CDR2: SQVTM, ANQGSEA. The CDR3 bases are TGCAGCGTTGAAGAACGGGGGTCTGGGGCCAACGTCCTGACTTTC. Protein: CSVEERGSGANVLTF.

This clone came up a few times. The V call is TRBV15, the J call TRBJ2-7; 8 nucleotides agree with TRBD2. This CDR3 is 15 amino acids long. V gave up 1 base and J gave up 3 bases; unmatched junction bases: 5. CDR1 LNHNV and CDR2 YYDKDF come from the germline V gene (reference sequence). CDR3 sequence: CATSRGLAGSYEQYF. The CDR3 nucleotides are TGTGCCACCAGCAGAGGGCTAGCGGGTAGCTACGAGCAGTACTTC.

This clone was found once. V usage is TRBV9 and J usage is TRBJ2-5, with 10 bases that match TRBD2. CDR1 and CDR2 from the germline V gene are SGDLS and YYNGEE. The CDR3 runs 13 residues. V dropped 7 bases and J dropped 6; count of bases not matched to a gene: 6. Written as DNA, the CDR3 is TGTGCCAGCGCAGCGGGAGGGGGCAAGACCCAGTACTTC. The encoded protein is CASAAGGGKTQYF.

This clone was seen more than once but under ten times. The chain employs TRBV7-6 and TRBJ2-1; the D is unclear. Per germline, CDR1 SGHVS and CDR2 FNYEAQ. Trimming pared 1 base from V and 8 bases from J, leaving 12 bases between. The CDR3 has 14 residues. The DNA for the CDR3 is TGTGCCAGCAGCTTAGAAGGTCAGCTCGATGAGCAGTTCTTC. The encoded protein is CASSLEGQLDEQFF.

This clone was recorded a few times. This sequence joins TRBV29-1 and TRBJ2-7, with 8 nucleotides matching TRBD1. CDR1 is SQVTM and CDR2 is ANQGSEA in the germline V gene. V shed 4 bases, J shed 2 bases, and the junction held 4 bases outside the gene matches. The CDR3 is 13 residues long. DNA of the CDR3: TGCAGCGTTGCACAGGGGGTTGCCTACGAGCAGTACTTC. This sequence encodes CSVAQGVAYEQYF.

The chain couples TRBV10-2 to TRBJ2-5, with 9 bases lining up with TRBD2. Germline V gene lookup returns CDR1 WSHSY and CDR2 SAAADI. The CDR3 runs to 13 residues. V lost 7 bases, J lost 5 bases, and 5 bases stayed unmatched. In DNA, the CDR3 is TGCGCCAGCATTTTAGCGGGAGATGAGACCCAGTACTTC. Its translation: CASILAGDETQYF.

The CDR3 loop reads CASGTGGQHTEAFF. As DNA, the CDR3 is TGTGCCTCCGGGACAGGGGGCCAACACACTGAAGCTTTCTTT. The J gene is TRBJ1-1, the V gene TRBV30; 12 nucleotides match TRBD1. There are 14 residues in the CDR3. The V segment lost 7 bases and the J segment 3 bases; nucleotides outside the gene matches: 6. Germline V gives CDR1 GTSNPN, CDR2 SVGIG (reference sequence). Full variable domain (remainder filled in from reference TRBV30 and TRBJ1-1): SQTIHQWPATLVQPVGSPLSLECTVEGTSNPNLYWYRQAAGRGLQLLFYSVGIGQISSEVPQNLSASRPQDRQFILSSKKLLLSDSGFYLCASGTGGQHTEAFFGQGTRLTVV.

The CDR3 DNA reads TGTGCCAGCAGCTTAGGTACAGGGGTCCTCCGCGAGCAGTACTTC. Its protein product is CASSLGTGVLREQYF. The V gene is TRBV7-9, the J gene TRBJ2-7; the match to TRBD1 covers 7 bases. Trimming took 1 base from V and 6 from J; bases not matched to a gene: 9. Germline-derived CDR1 and CDR2 are SEHNR and FQNEAQ (reference sequence). This CDR3 contains 15 residues.

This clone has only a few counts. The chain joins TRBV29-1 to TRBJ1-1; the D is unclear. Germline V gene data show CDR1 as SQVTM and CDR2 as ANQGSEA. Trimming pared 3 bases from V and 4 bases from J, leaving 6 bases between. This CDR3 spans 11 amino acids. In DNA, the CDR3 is TGCAGCGTTGACAGCATCACTGAAGCTTTCTTT. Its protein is CSVDSITEAFF.

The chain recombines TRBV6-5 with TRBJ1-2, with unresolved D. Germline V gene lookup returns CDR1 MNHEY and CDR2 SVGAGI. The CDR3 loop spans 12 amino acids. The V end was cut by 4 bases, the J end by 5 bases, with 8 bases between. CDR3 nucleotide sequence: TGTGCCAGCAGTTCGGGAAGATATGGCTACACCTTC. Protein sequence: CASSSGRYGYTF.

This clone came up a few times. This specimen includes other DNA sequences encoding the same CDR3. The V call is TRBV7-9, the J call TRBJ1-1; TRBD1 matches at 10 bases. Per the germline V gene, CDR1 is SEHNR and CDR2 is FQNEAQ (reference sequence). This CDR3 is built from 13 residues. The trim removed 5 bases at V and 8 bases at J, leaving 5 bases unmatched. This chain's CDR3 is CASSLPGQGEAFF. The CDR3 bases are TGTGCCAGCAGCCTGCCGGGACAGGGGGAAGCTTTCTTT.

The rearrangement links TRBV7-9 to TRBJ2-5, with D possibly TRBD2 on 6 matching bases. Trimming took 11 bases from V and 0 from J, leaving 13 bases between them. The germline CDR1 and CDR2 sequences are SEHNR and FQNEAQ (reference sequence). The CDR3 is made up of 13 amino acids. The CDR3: CALAGTHQETQYF. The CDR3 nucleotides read TGTGCCTTAGCCGGGACTCACCAAGAGACCCAGTACTTC.

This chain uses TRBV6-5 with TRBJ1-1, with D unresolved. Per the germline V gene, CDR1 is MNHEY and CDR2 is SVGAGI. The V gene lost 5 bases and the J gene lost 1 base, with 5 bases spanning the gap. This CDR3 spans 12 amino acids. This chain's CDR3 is CASSPGNTEAFF. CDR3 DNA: TGTGCCAGCAGTCCCGGGAACACTGAAGCTTTCTTT.

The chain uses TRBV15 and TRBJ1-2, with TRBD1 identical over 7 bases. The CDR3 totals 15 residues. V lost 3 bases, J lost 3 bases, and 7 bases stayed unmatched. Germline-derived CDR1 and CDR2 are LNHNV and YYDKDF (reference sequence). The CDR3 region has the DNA TGTGCCACCAGCAGTAGATTAGGACAGGACTATGGCTACACCTTC. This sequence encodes CATSSRLGQDYGYTF.

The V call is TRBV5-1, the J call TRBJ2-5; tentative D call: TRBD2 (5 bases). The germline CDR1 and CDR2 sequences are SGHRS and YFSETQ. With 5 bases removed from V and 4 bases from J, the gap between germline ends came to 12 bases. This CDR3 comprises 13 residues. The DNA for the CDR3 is TGCGCCAGCAGACAAGCGGTTTCAGAGACCCAGTACTTC. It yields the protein CASRQAVSETQYF.

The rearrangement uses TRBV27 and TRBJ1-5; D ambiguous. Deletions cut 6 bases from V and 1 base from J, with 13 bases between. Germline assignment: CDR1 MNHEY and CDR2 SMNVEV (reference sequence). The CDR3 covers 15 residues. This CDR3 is CASSDSGLSNQPQHF. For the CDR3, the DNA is TGTGCCAGCAGCGACTCAGGTTTAAGCAATCAGCCCCAGCATTTT.